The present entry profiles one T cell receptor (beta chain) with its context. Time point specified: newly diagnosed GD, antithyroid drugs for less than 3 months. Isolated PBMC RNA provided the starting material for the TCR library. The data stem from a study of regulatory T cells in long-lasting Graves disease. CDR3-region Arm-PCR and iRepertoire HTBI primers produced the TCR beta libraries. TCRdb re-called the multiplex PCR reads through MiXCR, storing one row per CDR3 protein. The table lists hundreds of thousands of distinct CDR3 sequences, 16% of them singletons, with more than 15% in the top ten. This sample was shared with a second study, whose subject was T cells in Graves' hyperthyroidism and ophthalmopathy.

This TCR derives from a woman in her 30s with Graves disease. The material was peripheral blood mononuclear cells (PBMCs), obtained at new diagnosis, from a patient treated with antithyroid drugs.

The chain's CDR3 is CASSSSKAGLLGANVLTF. The DNA for the CDR3 is TGTGCCAGCAGTTCCTCTAAAGCGGGGTTGTTGGGGGCCAACGTCCTGACTTTC. This chain uses TRBV6-2 or TRBV6-3 with TRBJ2-6, with 7 bases fitting TRBD2. The CDR3 is 18 residues long. The ends lost 4 bases at V and 4 bases at J; junction bases unmatched: 13. Germline loops: CDR1 MNHEY, CDR2 SVGEGT.